These 27 T cell receptor beta chains were sequenced from one sample in a study of identical twins. TCRdb reprocessed the 5' RACE reads via MiXCR and lists one record per CDR3 protein. The sample shows around 570,000 distinct CDR3 sequences, 9.5% to 10% of them seen only once. This sample also belongs to another study, concerning yellow fever vaccine responses in identical twins.

Sequencing input: PBMCs. The receptors were sampled from a young woman in good health.

V is TRBV9 and J is TRBJ2-6; D not resolved. V was pared by 6 bases and J by 4 bases, with 5 bases between. The CDR3 consists of 12 residues. Germline CDR1 is SGDLS and CDR2 is YYNGEE. CDR3 in amino acids: CASMTGANVLTF. The DNA for the CDR3 is TGTGCCAGCATGACAGGGGCCAACGTCCTGACTTTC.

This clonotype was counted ten times or more. V usage is TRBV20-1 and J usage is TRBJ2-7; D gene unclear. The germline V and J ends were trimmed by 0 bases and 5 bases, with 11 bases remaining between them. Looked up from germline, CDR1 is DFQATT and CDR2 is SNEGSKA (reference sequence). This CDR3 has 13 amino acids. For the CDR3, the DNA is TGCAGTGCTAGAGAGCGCTTAGTCAACGAGCAGTACTTC. This codes for CSARERLVNEQYF.

This clonotype came up a few times. The V and J genes are TRBV10-3 and TRBJ2-5, with D perhaps matching TRBD1 (5 bases). Trimming stripped 2 bases from V and 3 bases from J, with 13 bases between. Germline V gene data show CDR1 as ENHRY and CDR2 as SYGVKD. This CDR3 has 15 residues. CDR3 DNA sequence: TGTGCCATCAGTGAGGGGTCTGGGGCCAAAGAGACCCAGTACTTC. Its translation is CAISEGSGAKETQYF.

Many counts were recorded for this clonotype. The chain recombines TRBV5-6 with TRBJ2-1; D possibly corresponds to TRBD2 (7 bases). V was shortened by 6 bases and J by 4 bases, with 17 bases between the two germline ends. Germline V gene sequence: CDR1 SGHDT, CDR2 YYEEEE. The CDR3 has 15 residues. CDR3 in amino acids: CASTRWGGRYNEQFF. The CDR3 DNA is TGTGCCAGCACCCGGTGGGGGGGCCGTTACAATGAGCAGTTCTTC.

The table lists this clonotype with many counts. V usage is TRBV5-6 and J usage is TRBJ2-1; D uncertain. The germline V and J ends were trimmed by 0 bases and 4 bases, with 11 bases remaining between them. Germline V gives CDR1 SGHDT, CDR2 YYEEEE. CDR3 length: 15 residues. CDR3 coding DNA: TGTGCCAGCAGCTTGGTTAGGGCAATTTACAATGAGCAGTTCTTC. Translated: CASSLVRAIYNEQFF.

This chain joins TRBV18 and TRBJ2-1; 9 bases fit TRBD1. The CDR3 length is 17 residues. Germline V gene data show CDR1 as KGHSH and CDR2 as LQKENI. Trimming at V came to 7 bases and at J to 6 bases, leaving 16 bases not matched to a gene. The CDR3 nucleotides are TGTGCCAGCTGTTCCGGGACAGGGACTTTTGCTGGCAATGAGCAGTTCTTC. Protein sequence: CASCSGTGTFAGNEQFF. The full variable domain, with the rest looked up from reference TRBV18 and TRBJ2-1, is NAGVMQNPRHLVRRRGQEARLRCSPMKGHSHVYWYRQLPEEGLKFMVYLQKENIIDESGMPKERFSAEFPKEGPSILRIQQVVRGDSAAYFCASCSGTGTFAGNEQFFGPGTRLTVL.

This clonotype was detected ten times or more. The junction differs from germline at one of its ends, possibly a read error. The CDR3 nucleotides read TGTGCTAGCAGCCTAAATAGGGGGAATGAGCAGTTCTTC. It yields the protein CASSLNRGNEQFF. V and J are TRBV7-7 and TRBJ2-1, with D perhaps TRBD1 (6 bases). CDR1 and CDR2 from the germline V gene are SSHAT and FNYEAQ (reference sequence). The CDR3 is 13 amino acids.

The rearrangement joins TRBV12-3 or TRBV12-4 to TRBJ2-3; 7 bases match TRBD1. CDR3 size: 17 residues. V lost 5 bases to trimming and J lost 2 bases; unmatched junction nucleotides: 13. CDR3 nucleotides: TGTGCCAGCAGTCCAAGGACAGGCTACAGGAACACAGATACGCAGTATTTT. This codes for CASSPRTGYRNTDTQYF.

This clonotype was seen at least ten times. The chain employs TRBV18 and TRBJ2-1, with TRBD1 matching over 9 bases. The length of the CDR3 is 16 residues. The germline gives CDR1 KGHSH, CDR2 LQKENI. After removal of 2 bases from V and 4 bases from J, the junction contained 6 bases not matched to a gene. The CDR3 DNA reads as TGTGCCAGCTCACCAAGGGACAGGGTTCGGTACAATGAGCAGTTCTTC. This encodes CASSPRDRVRYNEQFF.

This clonotype has a handful of counts. The chain carries TRBV28 and TRBJ2-7; D not resolved. The CDR3 extends over 14 amino acids. V was cut by 3 bases and J by 6 bases, with 15 bases left in between. The germline V gene encodes CDR1 MDHEN and CDR2 SYDVKM. The CDR3 DNA sequence: TGTGCCAGCAGTTTCCGAACGGCCACAGTCGAGCAGTACTTC. This codes for CASSFRTATVEQYF.

In its sample, this clonotype was seen a few times. The gene calls are TRBV5-6 and TRBJ2-6; D gene ambiguous. Germline loops: CDR1 SGHDT, CDR2 YYEEEE. CDR3 size: 18 residues. V was clipped by 3 bases and J by 0 bases, with 16 bases between them. The CDR3 nucleotides are TGTGCCAGCAGCTCCGTCGGCAGGTTCGGCTCTGGGGCCAACGTCCTGACTTTC. Protein: CASSSVGRFGSGANVLTF.

This clonotype came up a few times. The rearrangement joins TRBV19 to TRBJ1-5, with 8 bases lining up with TRBD1. Germline CDR1 and CDR2: LNHDA and SQIVND (reference sequence). The V segment lost 10 bases and the J segment 7 bases; nucleotides outside the gene matches: 6. This CDR3 is 12 amino acids long. The CDR3 reads CATRQGLQPQHF. In DNA, the CDR3 is TGTGCCACGAGACAGGGGTTGCAGCCCCAGCATTTT.

In this sample, this clonotype turned up many times. The rearrangement uses TRBV28 and TRBJ2-7, with D tentatively TRBD1 (5 bases). The germline V gene has CDR1 MDHEN and CDR2 SYDVKM. The CDR3 consists of 15 residues. Between the trimmed V and J ends, which lost 6 bases and 0 bases, there was a span of 15 bases. The CDR3 loop is CASSKTGPSSYEQYF. CDR3 nucleotides: TGTGCCAGCAGCAAAACAGGACCCAGCTCCTACGAGCAGTACTTC. The variable domain in full, with the rest retrieved from reference TRBV28 and TRBJ2-7, is DVKVTQSSRYLVKRTGEKVFLECVQDMDHENMFWYRQDPGLGLRLIYFSYDVKMKEKGDIPEGYSVSREKKERFSLILESASTNQTSMYLCASSKTGPSSYEQYFGPGTRLTVT.

The chain uses TRBV10-1 and TRBJ1-4, with D hard to call. Germline V gene sequence: CDR1 WNHNN, CDR2 SYGVQD (reference sequence). This CDR3 has 12 residues. V lost 7 bases and J 8 bases, leaving 11 bases between the germline ends. CDR3 sequence reads: CASTTLEEKLFF. CDR3 in DNA: TGCGCCAGCACCACCCTAGAAGAAAAACTGTTTTTT.

This clonotype was observed at least ten times. J is TRBJ2-1 and V is TRBV6-2 or TRBV6-3, with TRBD2 identical over 13 bases. The V segment lost 0 bases and the J segment 4 bases; nucleotides outside the gene matches: 3. Looked up from germline, CDR1 is MNHEY and CDR2 is SVGEGT. This CDR3 has 17 amino acids. In DNA, the CDR3 is TGTGCCAGCAGTTACTCCGGGACTAGCGGGGTATACAATGAGCAGTTCTTC. Its protein product is CASSYSGTSGVYNEQFF.

The J gene is TRBJ2-7, the V gene TRBV15; 15 bases align to TRBD2. J was trimmed by 1 base and V by 5 bases; bases with no gene match: 12. There are 19 residues in the CDR3. Per germline, CDR1 LNHNV and CDR2 YYDKDF (reference sequence). The CDR3 DNA sequence: TGTGCCACCAGCTCAGAGGTCGGACTAGCGGGAGGGTTTTCCTACGAGCAGTACTTC. Translation: CATSSEVGLAGGFSYEQYF.

This rearrangement joins TRBV11-2 to TRBJ2-7; the match to TRBD2 covers 11 bases. V lost 5 bases, J lost 3 bases, and 6 bases stayed unmatched. CDR1 is SGHAT, CDR2 FQNNGV, per germline. This CDR3 is 15 amino acids long. CDR3 DNA: TGTGCCAGCAGCCGAGTGACTAGCGGGAACTACGAGCAGTACTTC. This encodes CASSRVTSGNYEQYF.

The V call is TRBV7-2, the J call TRBJ2-7, with 7 bases lining up with TRBD1. Trimming removed 2 bases from V and 2 bases from J; junction bases left unmatched: 3. The CDR3 runs to 14 residues. CDR1 is SGHTA, CDR2 FQGNSA, per germline. CDR3 protein: CASSLIQGTYEQYF. The CDR3 bases are TGTGCCAGCAGCTTAATACAGGGGACCTACGAGCAGTACTTC.

The sample holds many counts of this clonotype. The J gene is TRBJ2-5, the V gene TRBV4-1, with TRBD2 identical over 8 bases. Germline lookup yields CDR1 MGHRA and CDR2 YSYEKL. With 1 base clipped from V and 5 bases from J, the junction kept 6 bases outside the gene matches. The CDR3 consists of 15 residues. The CDR3 region is CASSQGLASRETQYF. CDR3 bases: TGCGCCAGCAGCCAAGGACTAGCGAGCCGGGAGACCCAGTACTTC.

This clonotype was picked up many times. The chain uses TRBV27 and TRBJ2-1; 7 bases agree with TRBD2. The CDR3 runs to 15 residues. Trimming took 3 bases from V and 6 from J; bases not matched to a gene: 8. In germline, CDR1 is MNHEY, CDR2 SMNVEV (reference sequence). CDR3 amino acids: CASSFLPREINEQFF. The CDR3 DNA reads as TGTGCCAGCAGTTTCCTCCCGCGGGAGATCAATGAGCAGTTCTTC.

This clonotype was picked up a small number of times. The rearrangement uses TRBV11-2 and TRBJ2-5; D unresolved. V was pared by 2 bases and J by 1 base, with 11 bases between. Germline loops: CDR1 SGHAT, CDR2 FQNNGV. The CDR3 is 15 residues long. The CDR3 protein is CASSLLFGSQETQYF. CDR3 nucleotide sequence: TGTGCCAGCAGCTTATTATTTGGCAGCCAAGAGACCCAGTACTTC. Drawing the rest from reference TRBV11-2 and TRBJ2-5, the complete variable domain is EAGVAQSPRYKIIEKRQSVAFWCNPISGHATLYWYQQILGQGPKLLIQFQNNGVVDDSQLPKDRFSAERLKGVDSTLKIQPAKLEDSAVYLCASSLLFGSQETQYFGPGTRLLVL.

The chain has TRBV28 and TRBJ2-1; TRBD2 matches at 8 bases. Germline values: CDR1 MDHEN, CDR2 SYDVKM. Unmatched junction bases numbered 5, after V lost 5 bases and J lost 5 bases. The CDR3 runs 14 residues. For the CDR3, the DNA is TGTGCCAGCAGTAGGGCGGGGGGAGACAATGAGCAGTTCTTC. Translating it yields CASSRAGGDNEQFF.

This clonotype occurred a few times. J is TRBJ2-7 and V is TRBV12-3 or TRBV12-4; 8 nucleotides align to TRBD2. V lost 7 bases to trimming and J lost 3 bases; unmatched junction nucleotides: 5. The CDR3 totals 13 residues. This CDR3 reads CASNLAGVYEQYF. In nucleotides, the CDR3 is TGTGCCAGCAACCTAGCGGGTGTCTACGAGCAGTACTTC.

The rearrangement links TRBV7-2 to TRBJ2-3, with unresolved D. The V end was cut by 5 bases, the J end by 7 bases, with 10 bases between. This CDR3 contains 12 residues. Germline V gene lookup returns CDR1 SGHTA and CDR2 FQGNSA. CDR3 nucleotides: TGTGCCAGCAGCCCAATTCTGAATACGCAGTATTTT. Translating it yields CASSPILNTQYF.

This clonotype turned up a few times. This sequence joins TRBV28 and TRBJ2-7; possible D gene TRBD2, 6 bases. V lost 7 bases and J lost 2, with 15 bases in between. This CDR3 spans 14 amino acids. CDR1 is MDHEN and CDR2 is SYDVKM in the germline V gene. Here the CDR3 DNA reads TGTGCCAGCACCTCGGTCGGGGGTCCCTACGAGCAGTACTTC. This codes for CASTSVGGPYEQYF.

This clonotype has more than one count but fewer than ten. This chain joins TRBV19 and TRBJ2-1, with a possible D match to TRBD1 (6 bases). Germline values: CDR1 LNHDA, CDR2 SQIVND (reference sequence). The CDR3 extends over 15 amino acids. Trimming removed 3 bases at V and 2 bases at J, with 11 bases between. This CDR3 is CASSISGQPYNEQFF. CDR3 bases: TGTGCCAGTAGTATCTCGGGACAACCCTACAATGAGCAGTTCTTC.

The V call is TRBV29-1, the J call TRBJ2-7; tentative D call: TRBD2 (5 bases). The CDR3 runs to 14 residues. CDR1 SQVTM and CDR2 ANQGSEA come from the germline V gene. V shed 1 base and J shed 3 bases, with 13 bases lying between them. CDR3 amino acids: CSVEGYRGSYEQYF. The DNA for the CDR3 is TGCAGCGTTGAAGGGTACCGGGGTAGCTACGAGCAGTACTTC.